This TCR beta chain emerged from a study of shared clonotypes between healthy human individuals. Study observations and caveats: Relative to their counterparts shared across all four donors, non-shared clonotypes exhibited diminished generation probabilities.

This clone was found a few times. Antigen unknown. The assay was carried out at the deep level. The protocol was immunoSEQ multiplex PCR, while the TCRdb copy is restricted to in-frame clones and leaves out a portion. Of hundreds of thousands of clones in the sample, around 72% were seen once. CDR1 and CDR2 from the germline V gene are KGHSH and LQKENI. The CDR3 extends over 15 amino acids. Trimming left V 0 bases short and J 5 bases short, with 13 bases between. The sequencing input was memory CD4+ T cells sorted from blood. Subset of the sample: CD45RA-negative fraction. The sequence was collected from a woman in her twenties or thirties in good health. This chain connects TRBV18 to TRBJ1-2; perhaps TRBD1 as D (5 bases). The CDR3 region has the DNA TGTGCCAGCTCACCACCCTATCTCAGGGAGTATGGCTACACCTTC. As protein: CASSPPYLREYGYTF.